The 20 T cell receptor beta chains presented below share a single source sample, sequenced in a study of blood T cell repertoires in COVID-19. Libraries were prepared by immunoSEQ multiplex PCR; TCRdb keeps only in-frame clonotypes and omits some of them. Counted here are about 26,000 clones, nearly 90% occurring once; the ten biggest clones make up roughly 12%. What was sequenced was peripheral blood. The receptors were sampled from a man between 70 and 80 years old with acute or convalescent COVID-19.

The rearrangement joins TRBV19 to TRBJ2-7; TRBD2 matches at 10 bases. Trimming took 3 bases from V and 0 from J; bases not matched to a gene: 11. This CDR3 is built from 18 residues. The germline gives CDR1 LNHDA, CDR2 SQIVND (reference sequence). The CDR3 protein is CASSMLAGVSPNSYEQYF. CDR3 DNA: TGTGCCAGTAGTATGCTAGCGGGAGTATCGCCGAACTCCTACGAGCAGTACTTC. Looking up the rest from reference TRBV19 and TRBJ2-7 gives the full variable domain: DGGITQSPKYLFRKEGQNVTLSCEQNLNHDAMYWYRQDPGQGLRLIYYSQIVNDFQKGDIAEGYSVSREKKESFPLTVTSAQKNPTAFYLCASSMLAGVSPNSYEQYFGPGTRLTVT.

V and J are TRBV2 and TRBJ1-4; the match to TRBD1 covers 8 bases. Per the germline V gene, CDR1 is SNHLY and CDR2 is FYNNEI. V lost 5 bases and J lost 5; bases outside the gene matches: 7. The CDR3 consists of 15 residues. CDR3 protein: CASSPRTGTNEKLFF. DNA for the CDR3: TGTGCCAGCAGTCCACGGACAGGGACAAATGAAAAACTGTTTTTT.

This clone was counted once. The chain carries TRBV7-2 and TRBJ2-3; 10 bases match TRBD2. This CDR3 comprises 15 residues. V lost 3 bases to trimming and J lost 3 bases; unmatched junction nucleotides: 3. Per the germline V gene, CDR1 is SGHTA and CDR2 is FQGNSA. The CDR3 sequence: CASSFSGRLTDTQYF. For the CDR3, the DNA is TGTGCCAGCAGCTTTAGCGGGAGGTTGACAGATACGCAGTATTTT.

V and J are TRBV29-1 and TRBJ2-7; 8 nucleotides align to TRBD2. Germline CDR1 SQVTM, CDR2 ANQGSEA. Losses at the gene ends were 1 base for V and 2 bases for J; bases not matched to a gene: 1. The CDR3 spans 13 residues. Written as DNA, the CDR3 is TGCAGCGTTGAAGGTAGCGGGGCCTACGAGCAGTACTTC. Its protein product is CSVEGSGAYEQYF.

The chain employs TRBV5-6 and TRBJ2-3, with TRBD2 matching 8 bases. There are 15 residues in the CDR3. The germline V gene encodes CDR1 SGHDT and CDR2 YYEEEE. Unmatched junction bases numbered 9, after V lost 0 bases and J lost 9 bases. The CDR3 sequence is CASSLVTAGGLTQYF. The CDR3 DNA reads TGTGCCAGCAGCTTGGTAACGGCGGGAGGTCTAACGCAGTATTTT.

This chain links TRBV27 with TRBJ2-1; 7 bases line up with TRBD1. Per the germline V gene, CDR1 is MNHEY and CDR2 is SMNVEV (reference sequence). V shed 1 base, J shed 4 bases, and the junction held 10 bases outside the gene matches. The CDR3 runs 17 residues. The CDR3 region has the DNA TGTGCCAGCAGTTTATTCGGTGGGACAGCCCAGTACAATGAGCAGTTCTTC. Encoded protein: CASSLFGGTAQYNEQFF.

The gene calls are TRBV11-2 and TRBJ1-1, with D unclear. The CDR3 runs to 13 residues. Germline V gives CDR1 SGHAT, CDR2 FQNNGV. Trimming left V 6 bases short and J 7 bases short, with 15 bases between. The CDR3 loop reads CASRHGLKSEAFF. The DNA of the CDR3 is TGTGCCAGCAGGCACGGACTAAAGAGTGAAGCTTTCTTT.

As DNA, the CDR3 is TGTGCCAGCAGACCCCGGACAGTCGGCCCTGAAAAACTGTTTTTT. Its protein is CASRPRTVGPEKLFF. V and J are TRBV6-5 and TRBJ1-4, with D perhaps matching TRBD1 (6 bases). V was cut by 6 bases and J by 7 bases, with 18 bases left in between. The CDR3 contains 15 residues. Germline loops: CDR1 MNHEY, CDR2 SVGAGI.

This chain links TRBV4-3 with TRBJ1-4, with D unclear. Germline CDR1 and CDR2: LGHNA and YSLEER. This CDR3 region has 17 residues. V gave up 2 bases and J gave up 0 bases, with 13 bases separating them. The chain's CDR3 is CASSQSMYQATNEKLFF. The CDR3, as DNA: TGCGCCAGCAGCCAAAGCATGTACCAGGCAACTAATGAAAAACTGTTTTTT.

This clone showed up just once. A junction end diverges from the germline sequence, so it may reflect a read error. CDR3 residues: CVSSLERQGGNTGELFF. The CDR3 DNA reads as TGCGTCAGCAGCTTGGAACGCCAGGGAGGGAACACCGGGGAGCTGTTTTTT. This chain uses TRBV5-1 with TRBJ2-2; tentative D call: TRBD2 (6 bases). The CDR3 has 17 amino acids. Germline V gene lookup returns CDR1 SGHRS and CDR2 YFSETQ.

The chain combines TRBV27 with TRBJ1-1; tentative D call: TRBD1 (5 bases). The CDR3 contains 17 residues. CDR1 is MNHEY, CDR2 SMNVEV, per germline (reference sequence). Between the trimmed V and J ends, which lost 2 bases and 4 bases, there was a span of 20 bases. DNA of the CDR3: TGTGCCAGCAGTTTAGAAGTACGGGGGAGGGAGGGCACTGAAGCTTTCTTT. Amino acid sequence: CASSLEVRGREGTEAFF.

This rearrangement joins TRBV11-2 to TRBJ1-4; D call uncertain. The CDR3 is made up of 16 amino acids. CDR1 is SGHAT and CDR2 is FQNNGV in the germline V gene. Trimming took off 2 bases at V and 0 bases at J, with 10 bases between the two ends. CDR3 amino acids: CASSLTAAPTNEKLFF. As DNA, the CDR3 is TGTGCCAGCAGCTTAACCGCGGCGCCAACTAATGAAAAACTGTTTTTT.

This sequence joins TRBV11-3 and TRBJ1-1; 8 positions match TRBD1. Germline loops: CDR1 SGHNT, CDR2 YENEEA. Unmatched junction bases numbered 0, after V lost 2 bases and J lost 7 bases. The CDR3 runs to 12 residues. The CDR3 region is CASSLTGGEAFF. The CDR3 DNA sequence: TGTGCCAGCAGCTTAACAGGGGGTGAAGCTTTCTTT.

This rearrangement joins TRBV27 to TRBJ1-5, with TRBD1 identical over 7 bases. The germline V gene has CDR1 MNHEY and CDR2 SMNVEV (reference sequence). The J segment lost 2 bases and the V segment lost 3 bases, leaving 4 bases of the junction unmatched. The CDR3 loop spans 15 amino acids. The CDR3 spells CASSLRDRGNQPQHF. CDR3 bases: TGTGCCAGCAGTTTGCGGGACAGAGGCAATCAGCCCCAGCATTTT.

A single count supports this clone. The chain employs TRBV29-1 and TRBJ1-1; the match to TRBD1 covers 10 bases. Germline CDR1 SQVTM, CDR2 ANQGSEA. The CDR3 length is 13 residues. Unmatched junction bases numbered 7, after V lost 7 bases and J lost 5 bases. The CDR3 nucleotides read TGCAGCGCGGGACAGGGGATGGGGACTGAAGCTTTCTTT. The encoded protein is CSAGQGMGTEAFF.

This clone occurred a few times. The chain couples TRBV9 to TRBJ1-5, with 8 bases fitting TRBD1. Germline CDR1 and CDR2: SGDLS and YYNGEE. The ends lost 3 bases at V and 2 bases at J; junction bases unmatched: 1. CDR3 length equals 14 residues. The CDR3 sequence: CASSADRGNQPQHF. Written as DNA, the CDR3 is TGTGCCAGCAGCGCGGACAGGGGCAATCAGCCCCAGCATTTT.

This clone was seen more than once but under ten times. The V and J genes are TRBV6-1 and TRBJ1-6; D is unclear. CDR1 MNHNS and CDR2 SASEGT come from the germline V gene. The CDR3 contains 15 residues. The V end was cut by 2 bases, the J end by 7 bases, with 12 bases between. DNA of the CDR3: TGTGCCAGCAGTGAATCTTCAGGTCCGAATTCACCCCTCCACTTT. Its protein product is CASSESSGPNSPLHF.

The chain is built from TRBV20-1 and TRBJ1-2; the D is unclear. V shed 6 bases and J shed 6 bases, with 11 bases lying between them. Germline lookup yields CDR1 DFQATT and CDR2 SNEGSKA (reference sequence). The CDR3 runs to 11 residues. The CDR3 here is CSALSVDGYTF. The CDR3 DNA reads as TGCAGTGCACTTTCGGTGGATGGCTACACCTTC.

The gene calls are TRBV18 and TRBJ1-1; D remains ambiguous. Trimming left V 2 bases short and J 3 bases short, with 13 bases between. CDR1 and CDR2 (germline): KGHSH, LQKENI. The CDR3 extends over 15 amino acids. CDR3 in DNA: TGTGCCAGCTCACCAGGAGAAGGAGGGTACACTGAAGCTTTCTTT. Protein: CASSPGEGGYTEAFF.

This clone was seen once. The CDR3 region is CASSYRSMRVLTF. The CDR3, as DNA: TGTGCCAGCAGTTACCGCTCGATGAGGGTCCTGACTTTC. J is TRBJ2-6 and V is TRBV6-5; D is uncertain. The V and J ends lost 2 bases and 13 bases respectively, with 12 bases between them. From germline, CDR1 is MNHEY and CDR2 SVGAGI. This CDR3 is built from 13 residues.